This entry lists 6 T cell receptor beta chains sequenced from one sample in a study of CD8 T cells in ankylosing spondylitis. TCRdb used MiXCR to reprocess the 5' RACE reads, holding one entry per CDR3 protein. The data hold roughly 180,000 distinct CDR3 sequences, with around 13% observed a single time. Material: blood, either unsorted or a sorted T cell fraction (not recorded which). The receptor source for this set is a male donor with ankylosing spondylitis or in good health (not recorded which).

In its sample, this clonotype was seen many times. CDR3: CASSEGERGGETQYF. CDR3 nucleotide sequence: TGTGCCAGCAGTGAAGGAGAGCGGGGGGGAGAGACCCAGTACTTC. The V call is TRBV25-1, the J call TRBJ2-5; 10 bases line up with TRBD2. CDR3 size: 15 residues. V was pared by 2 bases and J by 4 bases, with 4 bases of the junction left unmatched. Germline V gene sequence: CDR1 MGHDK, CDR2 SYGVNS.

This clonotype was recorded a few times. The J gene is TRBJ2-7, the V gene TRBV7-8; TRBD2 matches at 11 bases. V lost 3 bases to trimming and J lost 2 bases; unmatched junction nucleotides: 3. This CDR3 has 15 amino acids. In germline, CDR1 is SGHVS, CDR2 FQNEAQ. CDR3 bases: TGTGCCAGCAGCTTCGGACTAGCGGGCCCCTACGAGCAGTACTTC. Amino acid sequence: CASSFGLAGPYEQYF.

This clonotype showed up just a few times. The chain links TRBV25-1 to TRBJ2-5; perhaps TRBD1 as D (5 bases). Germline V gives CDR1 MGHDK, CDR2 SYGVNS. Trimming stripped 3 bases from V and 11 bases from J, with 19 bases between. This CDR3 is 14 amino acids long. DNA for the CDR3: TGTGCCAGCAGTGAGGGGCTGGCGGACCTTGGTCAGTACTTC. It specifies CASSEGLADLGQYF.

Written as DNA, the CDR3 is TGTGCCAGCAGTTCTGGACTAGCGGGGGAGCCCTACGAGCAGTACTTC. Encoded protein: CASSSGLAGEPYEQYF. J is TRBJ2-7 and V is TRBV12-3 or TRBV12-4, with 13 bases aligning to TRBD2. This CDR3 is 16 amino acids long. The junction had 5 bases not matched to a gene; V was cut back by 4 bases and J by 2 bases.

The chain employs TRBV9 and TRBJ1-2; unclear D gene. Germline values: CDR1 SGDLS, CDR2 YYNGEE. The V and J ends lost 2 bases and 4 bases respectively, with 12 bases between them. The CDR3 is 14 amino acids. As DNA, the CDR3 is TGTGCCAGCAGCGTGGGTATAGGTCTCTATGGCTACACCTTC. Its translation: CASSVGIGLYGYTF.

The chain carries TRBV20-1 and TRBJ1-2, with 8 bases that match TRBD1. Germline trimming cut 1 base from V and 7 bases from J; bases unmatched to any gene: 2. Germline CDR1 DFQATT, CDR2 SNEGSKA (reference sequence). The CDR3 covers 12 residues. The chain's CDR3 is CSARGTGGGYTF. CDR3 sequence (DNA): TGCAGTGCTAGAGGAACAGGGGGTGGCTACACCTTC.